Listed below are T cell receptor beta chains from one sample, sequenced in a study of early T cells in non-severe SARS-CoV-2 infection. Each CDR3 protein is one row after TCRdb ran MiXCR on the 5' RACE reads. This repertoire shows around 71,000 distinct CDR3 sequences, roughly 15% found once; its top ten account for about 3.7%. The sequences come from whole blood, collected at baseline. Receptor source: an adult who was a healthcare worker with PCR-confirmed SARS-CoV-2 infection or an uninfected control (not recorded which). Both conserved end residues are part of each CDR3. The order of the fields is clone size, J gene, V gene, D gene, CDR3 protein, CDR3 DNA. The D gene is left open where the match is weak. Only part of the rows carry a size: once, few, many, or a class if the clone is expanded.

size: few
J: TRBJ2-7
V: TRBV7-2
D: TRBD2
CDR3: CASSTTSGSAEQYF
DNA: TGTGCCAGCAGCACAACTAGCGGGAGTGCGGAGCAGTACTTC

size: NA
J: TRBJ2-1
V: TRBV7-2
D: NA
CDR3: CASSFPQGRLSSYNEQFF
DNA: TGTGCCAGCAGCTTCCCCCAGGGGCGGCTGAGCTCCTACAATGAGCAGTTCTTC

size: few
J: TRBJ2-5
V: TRBV3-1
D: NA
CDR3: CASSPFGRQETQYF
DNA: TGTGCCAGCAGCCCCTTCGGCAGGCAAGAGACCCAGTACTTC

size: few
J: TRBJ2-3
V: TRBV5-1
D: TRBD2
CDR3: CASSLESGSKDTQYF
DNA: TGCGCCAGCAGCTTGGAAAGCGGGAGTAAGGATACGCAGTATTTT

size: many
J: TRBJ2-1
V: TRBV5-4
D: NA
CDR3: CASSLTGASYNEQFF
DNA: TGTGCCAGCAGCTTGACTGGGGCCTCCTACAATGAGCAGTTCTTC

size: many
J: TRBJ2-5
V: TRBV12-3/TRBV12-4
D: NA
CDR3: CASSLPGTQETQYF
DNA: TGTGCCAGCAGTTTGCCGGGGACCCAAGAGACCCAGTACTTC

size: few
J: TRBJ2-7
V: TRBV5-1
D: TRBD1
CDR3: CASSPGQGVNEQYF
DNA: TGCGCCAGCAGCCCTGGACAGGGCGTCAACGAGCAGTACTTC

size: many
J: TRBJ2-3
V: TRBV5-1
D: NA
CDR3: CASSPGSADTQYF
DNA: TGCGCCAGCAGCCCGGGGAGCGCAGATACGCAGTATTTT

size: few
J: TRBJ2-7
V: TRBV15
D: TRBD2
CDR3: CATGKFPGLAGDSYEQYF
DNA: TGTGCCACCGGTAAATTTCCGGGACTAGCGGGAGACTCCTACGAGCAGTACTTC

size: few
J: TRBJ1-2
V: TRBV19
D: TRBD1
CDR3: CASNHRQGVGYGYTF
DNA: TGTGCCAGCAATCACCGACAGGGCGTAGGATATGGCTACACCTTC